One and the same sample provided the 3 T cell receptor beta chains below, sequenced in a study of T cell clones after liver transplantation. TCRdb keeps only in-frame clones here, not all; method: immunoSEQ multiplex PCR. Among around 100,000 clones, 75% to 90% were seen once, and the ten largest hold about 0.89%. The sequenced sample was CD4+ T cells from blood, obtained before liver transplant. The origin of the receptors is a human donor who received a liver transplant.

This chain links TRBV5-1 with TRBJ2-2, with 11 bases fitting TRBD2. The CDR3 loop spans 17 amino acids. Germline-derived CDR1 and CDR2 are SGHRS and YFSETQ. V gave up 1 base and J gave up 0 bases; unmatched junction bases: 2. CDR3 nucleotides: TGCGCCAGCAGCTTGTCGACTAGCGGGACGAACACCGGGGAGCTGTTTTTT. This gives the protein CASSLSTSGTNTGELFF.

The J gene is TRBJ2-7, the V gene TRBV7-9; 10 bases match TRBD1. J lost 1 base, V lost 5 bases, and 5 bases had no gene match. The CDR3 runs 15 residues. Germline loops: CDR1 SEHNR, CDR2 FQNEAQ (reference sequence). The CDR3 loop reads CASSPRDRGSYEQYF. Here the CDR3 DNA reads TGTGCCAGCAGCCCCCGGGACAGGGGATCCTACGAGCAGTACTTC.

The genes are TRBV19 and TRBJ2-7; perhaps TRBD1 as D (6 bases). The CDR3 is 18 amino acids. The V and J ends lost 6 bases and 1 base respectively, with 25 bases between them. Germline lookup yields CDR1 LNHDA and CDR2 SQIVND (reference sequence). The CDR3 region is CASSHRVGWQALSYEQYF. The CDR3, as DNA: TGTGCCAGTAGCCACAGGGTCGGTTGGCAGGCCCTTTCCTACGAGCAGTACTTC.